This T cell receptor beta chain appears in the sequencing data of a study of cytomegalovirus exposure and HLA in healthy donors. Germline V gene sequence: CDR1 MGHDK, CDR2 SYGVNS. CDR3 size: 13 residues. The V end lost 2 bases, the J end lost 10 bases, and 9 bases lay between the germline ends. Use of 60 Vbeta and 13 Jbeta primers characterized the PCR. Clones were sequenced by immunoSEQ multiplex PCR, and TCRdb holds only the in-frame ones, with some missing. The profile shows some 130,000 clones, around four fifths of them singletons. This TCR was recovered from a male donor in good health and CMV-seropositive. This chain uses TRBV25-1 with TRBJ1-6, with D possibly TRBD1 on 6 matching bases. Sequenced material: PBMCs. CDR3 protein: CASSEQGSSPLHF. In nucleotides, the CDR3 is TGTGCCAGCAGTGAACAGGGGAGCTCACCCCTCCACTTT.